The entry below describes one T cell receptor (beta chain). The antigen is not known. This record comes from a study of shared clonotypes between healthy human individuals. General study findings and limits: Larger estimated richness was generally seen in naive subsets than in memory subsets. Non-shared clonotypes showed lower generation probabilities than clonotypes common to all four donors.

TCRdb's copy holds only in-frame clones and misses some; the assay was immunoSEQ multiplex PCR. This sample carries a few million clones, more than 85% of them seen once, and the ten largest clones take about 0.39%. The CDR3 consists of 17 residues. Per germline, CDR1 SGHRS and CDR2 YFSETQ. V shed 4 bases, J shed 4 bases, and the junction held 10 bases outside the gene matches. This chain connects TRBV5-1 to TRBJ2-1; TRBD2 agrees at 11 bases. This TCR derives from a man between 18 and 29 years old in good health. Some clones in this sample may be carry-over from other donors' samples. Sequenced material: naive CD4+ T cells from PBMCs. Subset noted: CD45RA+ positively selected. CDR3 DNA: TGCGCCAGCAGCGGAACGACTAGCGGGGATACTTACAATGAGCAGTTCTTC. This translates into CASSGTTSGDTYNEQFF.